This T cell receptor (beta chain) originates from a study of graft-versus-host responses after intestinal transplantation. This table comes from immunoSEQ multiplex PCR, and its TCRdb copy is limited to in-frame clones, with some not included. Among approximately 71,000 clones listed, roughly 90% were seen once. CDR1 MGHRA and CDR2 YSYEKL come from the germline V gene. The CDR3 extends over 15 amino acids. The ends were cut back, 0 bases at V and 0 bases at J, with 5 bases in the middle. This clone was detected a few times. What it binds is not known. This TCR came from a human donor who received an intestinal transplant. The gene calls are TRBV4-1 and TRBJ1-4, with TRBD1 as a possible D gene (5 bases). The sequenced sample was unstimulated CD8+ T cells sorted from spleen or lymph node cells, obtained before intestinal transplant. The CDR3 DNA reads TGCGCCAGCAGCCAAGAAGGGGCAACTAATGAAAAACTGTTTTTT. Encoded protein: CASSQEGATNEKLFF.